The 25 T cell receptor beta chains reported below all come from one sample, sequenced in a study of T cell repertoires in cytomegalovirus infection. One entry per CDR3 protein, called by TCRdb with MiXCR from the reads. Here the sample spans a few hundred thousand distinct CDR3 sequences, about 20% being singletons. Sequencing was done on a sample of CD8+ T cells from PBMCs. The receptors come from a human donor in good health (CMV status not recorded). Some clones in this sample may be carry-over from other donors' samples.

V and J are TRBV4-1 and TRBJ2-1; TRBD1 might be the D (5 bases). This CDR3 comprises 17 residues. Trimming cost V 2 bases and J 1 base, with 15 bases left between them. Germline V gene sequence: CDR1 MGHRA, CDR2 YSYEKL. For the CDR3, the DNA is TGCGCCAGCAGCCAAAGTTTTGCCCAGGGATCCTACAATGAGCAGTTCTTC. It translates to CASSQSFAQGSYNEQFF.

This clonotype was seen repeatedly, ten times or more. The chain recombines TRBV7-9 with TRBJ1-4, with D hard to call. Trimming pared 4 bases from V and 0 bases from J, leaving 9 bases between. The CDR3 is 15 residues long. Germline V gene lookup returns CDR1 SEHNR and CDR2 FQNEAQ (reference sequence). In DNA form, the CDR3 reads TGTGCCAGCAGCTCGGGCGCTGCAACTAATGAAAAACTGTTTTTT. Translation: CASSSGAATNEKLFF.

The chain joins TRBV9 to TRBJ1-5; 7 nucleotides line up with TRBD1. The J segment lost 4 bases and the V segment lost 3 bases, leaving 1 base of the junction unmatched. Germline V CDR1 and CDR2: SGDLS, YYNGEE. CDR3 length: 13 amino acids. Here the CDR3 reads CASSGGQNQPQHF. The CDR3, as DNA: TGTGCCAGCAGCGGGGGACAGAATCAGCCCCAGCATTTT.

This clonotype turned up a few times. V is TRBV19 and J is TRBJ2-1; no definite D call. V was pared by 3 bases and J by 0 bases, with 9 bases between. The CDR3 is 15 residues long. Per germline, CDR1 LNHDA and CDR2 SQIVND (reference sequence). The CDR3 spells CASSMGVSSYNEQFF. The CDR3 DNA reads TGTGCCAGTAGTATGGGTGTAAGCTCCTACAATGAGCAGTTCTTC.

This clonotype turned up a few times. The rearrangement links TRBV7-2 to TRBJ2-3; D is uncertain. This CDR3 comprises 14 residues. V was shortened by 5 bases and J by 0 bases, with 9 bases between the two germline ends. The V gene's germline CDR1 is SGHTA and CDR2 FQGNSA. The CDR3 coding sequence is TGTGCCAGCAGCGCGCCGTTTAGCACAGATACGCAGTATTTT. It specifies CASSAPFSTDTQYF.

The rearrangement joins TRBV19 to TRBJ2-7, with D unresolved. The CDR3 extends over 16 amino acids. Germline CDR1 reads LNHDA; CDR2 reads SQIVND (reference sequence). V dropped 3 bases and J dropped 3 bases, with 18 bases sitting between them. The CDR3 nucleotides are TGTGCCAGTAGTATGTCGTTACAGAGTATGATCTACGAGCAGTACTTC. Its translation: CASSMSLQSMIYEQYF.

This clonotype was found a few times. The chain carries TRBV5-6 and TRBJ2-7; 7 bases agree with TRBD1. Germline assignment: CDR1 SGHDT and CDR2 YYEEEE. The CDR3 is 14 residues long. Trimming at V came to 2 bases and at J to 4 bases, leaving 6 bases not matched to a gene. The CDR3 is CASSFTDRLYEQYF. The CDR3 DNA reads TGTGCCAGCAGCTTCACGGACAGGCTTTACGAGCAGTACTTC.

This clonotype showed up many times. V gene TRBV7-6 combines with J gene TRBJ2-1, with TRBD2 matching 9 bases. Per the germline V gene, CDR1 is SGHVS and CDR2 is FNYEAQ. This CDR3 comprises 14 residues. J gave up 5 bases and V 4 bases, and 3 bases lay outside the gene matches. The CDR3 here is CASSSGLANNEQFF. DNA of the CDR3: TGTGCCAGCAGCTCAGGACTAGCGAACAATGAGCAGTTCTTC.

This clonotype was found many times. This chain connects TRBV7-8 to TRBJ2-2, with 9 bases fitting TRBD2. Per the germline V gene, CDR1 is SGHVS and CDR2 is FQNEAQ. Trimming took 0 bases from V and 5 from J; bases not matched to a gene: 10. This CDR3 comprises 18 residues. This CDR3 reads CASSLAVSGGAGTGELFF. In DNA, the CDR3 is TGTGCCAGCAGCTTAGCCGTTAGCGGGGGTGCGGGAACCGGGGAGCTGTTTTTT.

The chain recombines TRBV14 with TRBJ2-2; D uncertain. The V gene lost 5 bases and the J gene lost 1 base, with 11 bases spanning the gap. The CDR3 totals 15 residues. Germline V gene data show CDR1 as SGHDN and CDR2 as FVKESK. Written as DNA, the CDR3 is TGTGCCAGCAGCTTCGCCGTGGTGAACACCGGGGAGCTGTTTTTT. Protein: CASSFAVVNTGELFF.

The chain couples TRBV12-3 or TRBV12-4 to TRBJ1-2; tentatively, D is TRBD1 (5 bases). Trimming stripped 5 bases from V and 5 bases from J, with 15 bases between. This CDR3 is 14 amino acids long. CDR3 coding DNA: TGTGCCAGCAGTCCCTCTCCCAGGGCGTATGGCTACACCTTC. It translates to CASSPSPRAYGYTF.

The chain couples TRBV7-4 to TRBJ2-2, with unresolved D. The CDR3 contains 14 residues. Germline CDR1 is SGHVT and CDR2 is SQSDAQ. Between the trimmed V and J ends, which lost 5 bases and 4 bases, there was a span of 11 bases. The chain's CDR3 is CASSPPGVTGELFF. CDR3 in DNA: TGTGCCAGCAGCCCCCCAGGCGTCACCGGGGAGCTGTTTTTT. Together with reference TRBV7-4 and TRBJ2-2, the CDR3 gives the full variable domain: GAGVSQSPRYKVAKRGRDVALRCDSISGHVTLYWYRQTLGQGSEVLTYSQSDAQRDKSGRPSGRFSAERPERSVSTLKIQRTEQGDSAVYLCASSPPGVTGELFFGEGSRLTVL.

This clonotype was recorded only once. V usage is TRBV7-9 and J usage is TRBJ1-2; D is unresolved. V was trimmed by 4 bases and J by 4 bases, leaving 16 bases between them. The CDR3 is 15 amino acids. Germline V gene data show CDR1 as SEHNR and CDR2 as FQNEAQ (reference sequence). The CDR3 DNA reads TGTGCCAGCAGCTCTCTAGACGAGCTTGTCTATGGCTACACCTTC. Protein product: CASSSLDELVYGYTF.

This clonotype was observed once. This CDR3 reads CASIPGQPSEQYF. The CDR3 nucleotides read TGTGCCAGCATCCCGGGACAGCCGTCGGAGCAGTACTTC. The chain is built from TRBV2 and TRBJ2-7, with 7 nucleotides matching TRBD1. With V trimmed by 7 bases and J by 7 bases, 10 bases remained unmatched. This CDR3 region has 13 residues. The germline V gene encodes CDR1 SNHLY and CDR2 FYNNEI. Drawing the rest from reference TRBV2 and TRBJ2-7, the complete variable domain is EPEVTQTPSHQVTQMGQEVILRCVPISNHLYFYWYRQILGQKVEFLVSFYNNEISEKSEIFDDQFSVERPDGSNFTLKIRSTKLEDSAMYFCASIPGQPSEQYFGPGTRLTVT.

This clonotype was detected once. This chain links TRBV7-9 with TRBJ2-7; 7 nucleotides match TRBD1. The CDR3 totals 13 residues. With 5 bases clipped from V and 3 bases from J, the junction kept 4 bases outside the gene matches. Germline CDR1 and CDR2: SEHNR and FQNEAQ (reference sequence). CDR3 protein: CASSAWDSYEQYF. DNA for the CDR3: TGTGCCAGCAGCGCCTGGGACAGCTACGAGCAGTACTTC. The complete variable domain, with remaining parts taken from reference TRBV7-9 and TRBJ2-7, reads DTGVSQNPRHKITKRGQNVTFRCDPISEHNRLYWYRQTLGQGPEFLTYFQNEAQLEKSRLLSDRFSAERPKGSFSTLEIQRTEQGDSAMYLCASSAWDSYEQYFGPGTRLTVT.

This clonotype was found many times. This rearrangement joins TRBV29-1 to TRBJ2-7, with D maybe TRBD1 (7 bases). The CDR3 consists of 15 residues. Germline CDR1 SQVTM, CDR2 ANQGSEA. Trimming took off 0 bases at V and 3 bases at J, with 15 bases between the two ends. The CDR3 protein is CSVEEPQGGNYEQYF. CDR3 DNA sequence: TGCAGCGTTGAAGAACCGCAGGGGGGCAACTACGAGCAGTACTTC.

This clonotype was observed a few times. The CDR3 nucleotides are TGTGCCAGCAGCCAGGGGACAGATACGCAGTATTTT. This encodes CASSQGTDTQYF. The chain uses TRBV3-1 and TRBJ2-3; D ambiguous. Germline values: CDR1 LGHDT, CDR2 YNNKEL (reference sequence). The V and J ends lost 3 bases and 3 bases respectively, with 4 bases between them. There are 12 residues in the CDR3.

This clonotype has a count of ten or more. This chain joins TRBV7-8 and TRBJ1-1; weak D call: TRBD1 (5 bases). Trimming took off 5 bases at V and 1 base at J, with 14 bases between the two ends. The CDR3 extends over 15 amino acids. In germline, CDR1 is SGHVS, CDR2 FQNEAQ. The CDR3 DNA follows: TGTGCCAGCAGCCCCGTAGGGGTCCCGAACACTGAAGCTTTCTTT. This gives the protein CASSPVGVPNTEAFF.

This clonotype was seen repeatedly, ten times or more. DNA for the CDR3: TGTGCCAGCAGCTTAGGCGGAGGCGGCTCCTACGAGCAGTACTTC. It codes for CASSLGGGGSYEQYF. The rearrangement uses TRBV7-2 and TRBJ2-7; maybe TRBD2 (5 bases). Trimming stripped 1 base from V and 0 bases from J, with 10 bases between. CDR1 and CDR2 from the germline V gene are SGHTA and FQGNSA. The CDR3 is made up of 15 amino acids.

This clonotype was detected a few times. DNA for the CDR3: TGTGCCAGTTCAGGGGAAGGAAACGAGCAGTACTTC. Protein: CASSGEGNEQYF. V usage is TRBV2 and J usage is TRBJ2-7; tentatively, D is TRBD1 (6 bases). Looked up from germline, CDR1 is SNHLY and CDR2 is FYNNEI. Trimming stripped 9 bases from V and 5 bases from J, with 14 bases between. This CDR3 region has 12 residues.

This clonotype appeared a few times. The CDR3: CASAGTGPTYEQYF. Here the CDR3 DNA reads TGTGCCAGTGCCGGGACAGGACCTACCTACGAGCAGTACTTC. The chain is built from TRBV28 and TRBJ2-7; TRBD1 agrees at 8 bases. CDR1 is MDHEN and CDR2 is SYDVKM in the germline V gene. The CDR3 has 14 amino acids. After removal of 9 bases from V and 2 bases from J, the junction contained 9 bases not matched to a gene.

There are many counts of this clonotype. This chain uses TRBV7-6 with TRBJ1-1; a weak D match, TRBD1 (6 bases). The germline V and J ends were trimmed by 5 bases and 4 bases, with 14 bases remaining between them. Germline CDR1 SGHVS, CDR2 FNYEAQ. The CDR3 has 14 amino acids. CDR3 amino acids: CASSPTGTGTEAFF. CDR3 in DNA: TGTGCCAGCAGCCCCACAGGGACGGGCACTGAAGCTTTCTTT.

The chain recombines TRBV28 with TRBJ1-2, with D tentatively TRBD1 (6 bases). Germline V CDR1 and CDR2: MDHEN, SYDVKM. This CDR3 is 14 amino acids long. The V and J ends lost 6 bases and 4 bases respectively, with 15 bases between them. The CDR3 nucleotides read TGTGCCAGCAGCCCCCTGACAGGCCCCTATGGCTACACCTTC. Protein product: CASSPLTGPYGYTF.

This clonotype was seen more than once but under ten times. The chain employs TRBV7-4 and TRBJ2-2; 10 bases line up with TRBD1. The CDR3 length is 16 residues. Germline lookup yields CDR1 SGHVT and CDR2 SQSDAQ. Trimming took 5 bases from V and 4 from J; bases not matched to a gene: 7. DNA of the CDR3: TGTGCCAGCAGCCGACGGACAGGGGGAATCACCGGGGAGCTGTTTTTT. Translated, it gives CASSRRTGGITGELFF.

This clonotype was recorded at least ten times. The chain couples TRBV25-1 to TRBJ1-1, with 11 bases matching TRBD1. Germline-derived CDR1 and CDR2 are MGHDK and SYGVNS. The junction had 3 bases not matched to a gene; V was cut back by 8 bases and J by 4 bases. This CDR3 has 13 residues. The CDR3 spells CASGQGAGTEAFF. The DNA of the CDR3 is TGTGCCAGCGGACAGGGGGCTGGCACTGAAGCTTTCTTT.